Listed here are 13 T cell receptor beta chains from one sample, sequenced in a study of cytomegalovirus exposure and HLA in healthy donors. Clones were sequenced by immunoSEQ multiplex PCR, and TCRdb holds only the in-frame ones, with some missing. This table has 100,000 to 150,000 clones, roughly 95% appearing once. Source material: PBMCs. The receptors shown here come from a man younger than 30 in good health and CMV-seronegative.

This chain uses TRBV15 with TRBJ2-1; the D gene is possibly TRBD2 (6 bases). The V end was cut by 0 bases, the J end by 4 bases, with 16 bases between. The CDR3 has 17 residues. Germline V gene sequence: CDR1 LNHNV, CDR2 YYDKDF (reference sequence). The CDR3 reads CATSRDSVGEDYNEQFF. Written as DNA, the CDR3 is TGTGCCACCAGCAGAGATAGTGTAGGGGAGGATTACAATGAGCAGTTCTTC.

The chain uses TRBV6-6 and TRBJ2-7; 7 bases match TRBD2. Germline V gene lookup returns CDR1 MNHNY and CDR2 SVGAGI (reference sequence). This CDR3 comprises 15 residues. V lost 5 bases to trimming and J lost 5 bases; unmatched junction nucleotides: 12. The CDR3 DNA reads TGTGCCAGCAGTACCCAACTCGGTGCGGGGGACGAGCAGTACTTC. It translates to CASSTQLGAGDEQYF.

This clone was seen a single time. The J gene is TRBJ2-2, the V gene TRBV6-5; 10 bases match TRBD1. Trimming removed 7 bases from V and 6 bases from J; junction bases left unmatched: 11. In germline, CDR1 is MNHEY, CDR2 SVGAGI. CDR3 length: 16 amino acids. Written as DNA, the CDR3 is TGTGCCAGCATTCACTCCGGGACAGGGGTACCCGGGGAGCTGTTTTTT. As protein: CASIHSGTGVPGELFF.

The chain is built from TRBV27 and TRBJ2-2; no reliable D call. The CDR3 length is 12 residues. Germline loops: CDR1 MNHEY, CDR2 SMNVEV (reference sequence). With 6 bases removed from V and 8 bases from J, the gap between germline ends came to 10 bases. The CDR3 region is CASSRLPGELFF. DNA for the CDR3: TGTGCCAGCAGCAGGCTACCTGGGGAGCTGTTTTTT.

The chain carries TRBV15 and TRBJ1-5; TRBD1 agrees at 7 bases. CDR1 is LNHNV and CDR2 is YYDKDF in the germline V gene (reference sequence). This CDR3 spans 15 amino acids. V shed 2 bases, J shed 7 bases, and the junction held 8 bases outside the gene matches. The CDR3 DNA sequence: TGTGCCACCAGCAGATCGACAGGGATGTACCAGCCCCAGCATTTT. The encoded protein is CATSRSTGMYQPQHF.

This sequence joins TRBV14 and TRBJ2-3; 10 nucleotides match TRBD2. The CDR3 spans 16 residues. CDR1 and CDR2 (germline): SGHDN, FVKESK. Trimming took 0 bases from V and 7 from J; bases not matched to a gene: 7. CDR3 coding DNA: TGTGCCAGCAGCCAAGATAGGCTAGCGGGAGTGAATACGCAGTATTTT. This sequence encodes CASSQDRLAGVNTQYF.

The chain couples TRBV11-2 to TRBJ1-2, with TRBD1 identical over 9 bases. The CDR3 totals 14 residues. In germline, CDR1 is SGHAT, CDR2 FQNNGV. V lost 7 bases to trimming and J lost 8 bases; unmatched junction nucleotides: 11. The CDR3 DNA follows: TGTGCCAGCACCCGGGACAGGGCCTTCGAGGGCTACACCTTC. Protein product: CASTRDRAFEGYTF.

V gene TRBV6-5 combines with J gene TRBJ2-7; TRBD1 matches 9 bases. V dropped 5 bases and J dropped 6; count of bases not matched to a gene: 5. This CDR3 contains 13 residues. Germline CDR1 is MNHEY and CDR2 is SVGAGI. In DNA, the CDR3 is TGTGCCAGCAGTGGATTGACAGGGGGCGAGCAGTACTTC. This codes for CASSGLTGGEQYF.

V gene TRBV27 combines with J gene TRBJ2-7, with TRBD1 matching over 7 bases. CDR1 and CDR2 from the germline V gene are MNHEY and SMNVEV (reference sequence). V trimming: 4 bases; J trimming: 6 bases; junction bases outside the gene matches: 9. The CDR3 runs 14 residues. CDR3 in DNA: TGTGCCAGCAGTTCAATATTGACAGGGTTCGAGCAGTACTTC. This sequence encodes CASSSILTGFEQYF.

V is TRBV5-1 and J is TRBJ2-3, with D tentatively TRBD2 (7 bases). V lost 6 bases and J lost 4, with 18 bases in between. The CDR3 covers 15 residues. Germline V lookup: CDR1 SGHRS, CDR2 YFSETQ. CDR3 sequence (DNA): TGCGCCAGCACCCTCCCGGGGGGCGCCGCAGATACGCAGTATTTT. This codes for CASTLPGGAADTQYF. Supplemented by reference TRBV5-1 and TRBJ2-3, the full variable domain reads KAGVTQTPRYLIKTRGQQVTLSCSPISGHRSVSWYQQTPGQGLQFLFEYFSETQRNKGNFPGRFSGRQFSNSRSEMNVSTLELGDSALYLCASTLPGGAADTQYFGPGTRLTVL.

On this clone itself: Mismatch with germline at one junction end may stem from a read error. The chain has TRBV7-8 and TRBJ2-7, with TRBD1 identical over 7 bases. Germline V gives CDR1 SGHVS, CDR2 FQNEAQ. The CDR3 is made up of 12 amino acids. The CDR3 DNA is TGTGCCAGCAGCCAAGACAGGGTGAAGTGGAACTTC. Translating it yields CASSQDRVKWNF.

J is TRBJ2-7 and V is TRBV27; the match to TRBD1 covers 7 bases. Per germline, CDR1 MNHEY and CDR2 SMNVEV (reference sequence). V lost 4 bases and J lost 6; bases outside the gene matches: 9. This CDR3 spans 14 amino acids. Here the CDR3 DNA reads TGTGCCAGCAGTTCGCTAGGGGCAGGGGGCGAGCAGTACTTC. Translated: CASSSLGAGGEQYF.

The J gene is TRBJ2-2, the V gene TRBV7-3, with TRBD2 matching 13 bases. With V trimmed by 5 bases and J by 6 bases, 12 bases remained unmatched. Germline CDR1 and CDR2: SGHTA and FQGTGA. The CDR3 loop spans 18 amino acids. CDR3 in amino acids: CASSPSGLAGSPAGELFF. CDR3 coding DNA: TGTGCCAGCAGCCCATCGGGACTAGCGGGGTCGCCCGCCGGGGAGCTGTTTTTT.